The entry that follows covers one T cell receptor beta chain sequence. What it binds is unknown. Primers: 60 Vbeta forward and 13 Jbeta reverse. Sequencing was performed with immunoSEQ multiplex PCR; in TCRdb, only in-frame clones are kept and a portion is missing. The repertoire consists of over 200,000 clones, with roughly four fifths occurring once and the leading ten covering 0.55% to 0.7%. This CDR3 spans 15 amino acids. The ends lost 4 bases at V and 3 bases at J; junction bases unmatched: 7. Germline V gene sequence: CDR1 LGHNA, CDR2 YSLEER. The data derive from a study of cytomegalovirus exposure and HLA in healthy donors. Overall study results and limits: For TCR beta chains, V- and J-gene trimming was later linked to a missense DCLRE1C variant. Most likely, a cluster of highly shared sequence variants arose as a sequencing artifact.

This receptor was taken from a woman aged 40 to 49 in good health and CMV-seronegative. The chain recombines TRBV4-3 with TRBJ2-3; 7 positions match TRBD1. Sequencing was done on a sample of PBMCs. The chain's CDR3 is CASSRDRVITDTQYF. Here the CDR3 DNA reads TGCGCCAGCAGCCGAGACAGGGTAATAACAGATACGCAGTATTTT.